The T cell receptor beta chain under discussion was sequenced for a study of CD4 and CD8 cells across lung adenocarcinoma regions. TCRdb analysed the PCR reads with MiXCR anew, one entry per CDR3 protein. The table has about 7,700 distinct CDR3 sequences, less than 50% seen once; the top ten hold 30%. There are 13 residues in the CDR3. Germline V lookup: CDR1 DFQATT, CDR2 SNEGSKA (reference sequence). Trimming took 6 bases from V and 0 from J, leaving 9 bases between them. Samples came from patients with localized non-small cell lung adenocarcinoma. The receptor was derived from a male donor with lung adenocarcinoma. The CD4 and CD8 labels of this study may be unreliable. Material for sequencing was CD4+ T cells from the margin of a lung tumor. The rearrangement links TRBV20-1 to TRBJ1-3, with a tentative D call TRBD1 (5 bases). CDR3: CSAEQASGNTIYF. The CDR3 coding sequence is TGCAGTGCCGAACAGGCCTCTGGAAACACCATATATTTT.